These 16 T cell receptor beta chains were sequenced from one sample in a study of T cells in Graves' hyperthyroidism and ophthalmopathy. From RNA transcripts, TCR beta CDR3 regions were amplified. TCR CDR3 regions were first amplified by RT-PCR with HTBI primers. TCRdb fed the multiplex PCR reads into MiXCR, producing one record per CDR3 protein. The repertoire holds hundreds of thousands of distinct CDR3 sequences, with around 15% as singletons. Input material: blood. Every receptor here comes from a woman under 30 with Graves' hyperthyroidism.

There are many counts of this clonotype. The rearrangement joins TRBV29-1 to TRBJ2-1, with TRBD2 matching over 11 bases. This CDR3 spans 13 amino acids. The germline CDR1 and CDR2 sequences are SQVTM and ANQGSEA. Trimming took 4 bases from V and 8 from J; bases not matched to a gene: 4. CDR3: CSVATSGSYEQFF. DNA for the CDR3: TGCAGCGTTGCAACTAGCGGGAGTTATGAGCAGTTCTTC.

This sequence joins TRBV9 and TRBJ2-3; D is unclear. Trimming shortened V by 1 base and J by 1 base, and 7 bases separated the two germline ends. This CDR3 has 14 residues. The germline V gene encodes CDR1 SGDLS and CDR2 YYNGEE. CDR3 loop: CASSVTLGTDTQYF. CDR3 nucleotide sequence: TGTGCCAGCAGCGTAACCCTGGGCACAGATACGCAGTATTTT.

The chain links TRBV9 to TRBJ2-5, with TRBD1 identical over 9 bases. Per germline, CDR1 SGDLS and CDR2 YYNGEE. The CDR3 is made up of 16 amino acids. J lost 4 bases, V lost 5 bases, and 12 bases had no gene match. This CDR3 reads CASRPTGGGIGETQYF. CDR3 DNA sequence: TGTGCCAGCAGACCAACAGGGGGCGGGATCGGAGAGACCCAGTACTTC.

The DNA of the CDR3 is TGTGCCAGCAGTTACCCCGGGGGGGGGCAAGAGACCCAGTACTTC. This translates into CASSYPGGGQETQYF. This rearrangement joins TRBV6-6 to TRBJ2-5, with 8 bases fitting TRBD2. The J segment lost 2 bases and the V segment lost 2 bases, leaving 4 bases of the junction unmatched. There are 15 residues in the CDR3. Germline V gene sequence: CDR1 MNHNY, CDR2 SVGAGI (reference sequence).

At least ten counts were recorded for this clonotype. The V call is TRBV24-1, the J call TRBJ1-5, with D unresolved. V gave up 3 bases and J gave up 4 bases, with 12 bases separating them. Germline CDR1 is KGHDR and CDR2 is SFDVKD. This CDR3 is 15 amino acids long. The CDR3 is CATSDPRTDNQPQHF. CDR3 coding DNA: TGTGCCACCAGTGATCCCAGGACGGATAATCAGCCCCAGCATTTT.

The CDR3 loop is CASSLRESNEQFF. In DNA, the CDR3 is TGTGCCAGCAGTCTCAGGGAGTCCAATGAGCAGTTCTTC. V is TRBV6-2 or TRBV6-3 and J is TRBJ2-1; D is possibly TRBD1 or TRBD2 (5 bases each). The CDR3 contains 13 residues. Trimming cost V 5 bases and J 6 bases, with 11 bases left between them. In germline, CDR1 is MNHEY, CDR2 SVGEGT.

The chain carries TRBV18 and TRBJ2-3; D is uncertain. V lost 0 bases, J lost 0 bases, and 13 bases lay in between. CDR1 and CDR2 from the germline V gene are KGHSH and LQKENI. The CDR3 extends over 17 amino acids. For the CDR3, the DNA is TGTGCCAGCTCACCACCAAGAGACGGACCCAGCACAGATACGCAGTATTTT. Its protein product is CASSPPRDGPSTDTQYF.

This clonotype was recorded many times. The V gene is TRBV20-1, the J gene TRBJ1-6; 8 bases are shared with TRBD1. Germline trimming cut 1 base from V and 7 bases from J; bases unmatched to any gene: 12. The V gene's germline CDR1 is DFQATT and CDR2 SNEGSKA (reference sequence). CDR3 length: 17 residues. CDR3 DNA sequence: TGCAGTGCTAGAGCTTTCCTACCGGGACAGGAAAATTCACCCCTCCACTTT. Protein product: CSARAFLPGQENSPLHF.

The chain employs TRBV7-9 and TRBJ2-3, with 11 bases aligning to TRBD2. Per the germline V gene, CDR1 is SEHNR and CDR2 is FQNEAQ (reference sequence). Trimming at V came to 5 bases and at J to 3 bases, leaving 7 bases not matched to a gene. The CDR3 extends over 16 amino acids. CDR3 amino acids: CASSVRLAGRTDTQYF. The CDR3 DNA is TGTGCCAGCAGCGTACGACTAGCGGGGAGGACAGATACGCAGTATTTT.

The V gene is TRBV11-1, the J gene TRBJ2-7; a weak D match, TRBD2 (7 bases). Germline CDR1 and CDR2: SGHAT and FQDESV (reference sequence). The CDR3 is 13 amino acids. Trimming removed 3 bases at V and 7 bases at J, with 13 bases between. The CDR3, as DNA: TGTGCCAGCAGCTTCATAGGGGGGGGTGAGCAGTACTTC. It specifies CASSFIGGGEQYF.

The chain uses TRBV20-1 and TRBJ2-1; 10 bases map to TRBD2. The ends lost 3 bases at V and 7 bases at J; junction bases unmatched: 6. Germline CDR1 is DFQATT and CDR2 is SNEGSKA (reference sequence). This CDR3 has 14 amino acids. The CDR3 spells CSASLAGVKNEQFF. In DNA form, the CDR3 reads TGCAGTGCTAGTCTAGCGGGAGTCAAGAATGAGCAGTTCTTC.

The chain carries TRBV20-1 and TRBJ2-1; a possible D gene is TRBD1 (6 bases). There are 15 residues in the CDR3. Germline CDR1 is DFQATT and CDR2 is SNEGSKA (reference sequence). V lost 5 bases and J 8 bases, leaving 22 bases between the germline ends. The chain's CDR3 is CSAPDLTQGRDEQFF. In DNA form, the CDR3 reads TGCAGTGCTCCTGACTTAACACAGGGTAGGGATGAGCAGTTCTTC.

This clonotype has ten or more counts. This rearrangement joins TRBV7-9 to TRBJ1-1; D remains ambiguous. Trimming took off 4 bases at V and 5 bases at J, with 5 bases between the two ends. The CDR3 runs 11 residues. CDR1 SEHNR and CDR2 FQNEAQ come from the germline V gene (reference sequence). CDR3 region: CASSYTTEAFF. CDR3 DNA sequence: TGTGCCAGCAGCTACACAACTGAAGCTTTCTTT.

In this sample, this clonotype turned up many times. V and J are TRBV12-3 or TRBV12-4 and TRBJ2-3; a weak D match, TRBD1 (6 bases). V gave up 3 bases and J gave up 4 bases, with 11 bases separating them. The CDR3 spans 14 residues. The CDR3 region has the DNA TGTGCCAGCAGTTTTCCCAGGGGCGCAGATACGCAGTATTTT. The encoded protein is CASSFPRGADTQYF.

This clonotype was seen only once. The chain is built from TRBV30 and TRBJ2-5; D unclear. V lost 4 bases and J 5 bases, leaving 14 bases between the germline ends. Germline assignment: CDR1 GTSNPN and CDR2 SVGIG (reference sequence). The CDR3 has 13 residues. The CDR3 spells CAWTDLVRETQYF. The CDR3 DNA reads TGTGCCTGGACCGACCTGGTTAGGGAGACCCAGTACTTC.

CDR3 DNA sequence: TGTGCCAGCAGCCCGGCAACGGGGCACAACATTCAGTACTTC. The encoded protein is CASSPATGHNIQYF. This chain links TRBV7-9 with TRBJ2-4, with D perhaps assigned TRBD1 or TRBD2 (5 bases each). Germline assignment: CDR1 SEHNR and CDR2 FQNEAQ (reference sequence). Trimming removed 5 bases at V and 7 bases at J, with 15 bases between. The CDR3 has 14 amino acids. Based on the CDR3 plus reference TRBV7-9 and TRBJ2-4, the full variable domain is DTGVSQNPRHKITKRGQNVTFRCDPISEHNRLYWYRQTLGQGPEFLTYFQNEAQLEKSRLLSDRFSAERPKGSFSTLEIQRTEQGDSAMYLCASSPATGHNIQYFGAGTRLSVL.